This T cell receptor (beta chain) was found in a study of cytomegalovirus exposure and HLA in healthy donors. Points from the study as a whole: Reports indicate that TCR beta sequences accurately predicted the HLA-A and HLA-B alleles of most subjects.

On this clone itself: The antigen is undetermined.

Primers for the PCR totalled 60 Vbeta and 13 Jbeta. Using immunoSEQ multiplex PCR, the repertoire was profiled, and TCRdb retains in-frame clones only, with some absent. This sample has hundreds of thousands of clones; just over 70% occur once, and the top ten carry over 2%. Source material: PBMCs. This clonotype was obtained from a female donor in good health and CMV-seronegative.

The CDR3 region is CASSVVWTGGDNEQFF. CDR3 nucleotides: TGTGCCAGCAGCGTAGTATGGACAGGGGGGGACAATGAGCAGTTCTTC. The chain uses TRBV9 and TRBJ2-1; 10 bases are a match to TRBD1. Per the germline V gene, CDR1 is SGDLS and CDR2 is YYNGEE. The junction had 5 bases not matched to a gene; V was cut back by 0 bases and J by 5 bases. This CDR3 spans 16 amino acids. Combining the CDR3 with reference TRBV9 and TRBJ2-1 gives the whole variable domain DSGVTQTPKHLITATGQRVTLRCSPRSGDLSVYWYQQSLDQGLQFLIQYYNGEERAKGNILERFSAQQFPDLHSELNLSSLELGDSALYFCASSVVWTGGDNEQFFGPGTRLTVL.